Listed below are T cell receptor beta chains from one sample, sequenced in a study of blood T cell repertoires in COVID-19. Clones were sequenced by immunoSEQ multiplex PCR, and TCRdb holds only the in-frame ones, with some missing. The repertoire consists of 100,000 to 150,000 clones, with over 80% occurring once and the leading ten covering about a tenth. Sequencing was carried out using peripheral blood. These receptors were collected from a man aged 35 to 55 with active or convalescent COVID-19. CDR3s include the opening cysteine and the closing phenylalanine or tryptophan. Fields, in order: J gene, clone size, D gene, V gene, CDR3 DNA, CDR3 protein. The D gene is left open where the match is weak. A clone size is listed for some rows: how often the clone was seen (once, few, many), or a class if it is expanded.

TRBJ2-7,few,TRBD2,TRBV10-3,TGTGCCATCAGTGAGGCCGGACTAGCGGGGTCCTACGAGCAGTACTTC,CAISEAGLAGSYEQYF
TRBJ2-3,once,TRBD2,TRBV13,TGTGCCAGCAGCTTAGGGCTAGCGGGGCTCACAGATACGCAGTATTTT,CASSLGLAGLTDTQYF
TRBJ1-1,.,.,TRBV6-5,TGTGCCAGCAGTTCCGGGGCAGGGGCGAAAACTGAAGCTTTCTTT,CASSSGAGAKTEAFF
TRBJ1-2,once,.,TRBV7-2,TGTGCCAGCAGCTTTGACAGTTTGGTCTATGGCTACACCTTC,CASSFDSLVYGYTF
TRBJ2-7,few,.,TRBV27,TGTGCCAGCAGTTTAAGAAAAACAGGGTCTCAAGAGCAGTACTTC,CASSLRKTGSQEQYF
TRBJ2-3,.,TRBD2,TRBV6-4,TGTGCCAGCAGTGACAGACTAGCGAATTTAGATACGCAGTATTTT,CASSDRLANLDTQYF
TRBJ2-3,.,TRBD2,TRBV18,TGTGCCAGCTCACCCTCCTTAGCGGGGATCACAGATACGCAGTATTTT,CASSPSLAGITDTQYF
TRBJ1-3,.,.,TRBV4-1,TGCGCCAGCAGCCAAGATCGGGGGGCAAAAGGAAACACCATATATTTT,CASSQDRGAKGNTIYF
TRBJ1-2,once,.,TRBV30,TGTGCCTGGAGTGCCAGGGGCCTTTATGGCTACACCTTC,CAWSARGLYGYTF
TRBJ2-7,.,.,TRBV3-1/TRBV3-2,TGTGCCAGCAGCCAATCCGCAGGCTACGAGCAGTACTTC,CASSQSAGYEQYF
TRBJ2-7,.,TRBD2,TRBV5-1,TGCGCCAGCAGCCCTTTAGCGGGGGGCTACGAGCAGTACTTC,CASSPLAGGYEQYF
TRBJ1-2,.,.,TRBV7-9,TGTGCCAGCAGCCCGTCTTCGGGGCAGGGAGGACTTGGCTACACCTTC,CASSPSSGQGGLGYTF
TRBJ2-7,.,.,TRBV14,TGTGCCAGCAGCCAAGGGCCCACCCTTTACGAGCAGTACTTC,CASSQGPTLYEQYF
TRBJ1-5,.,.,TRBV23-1,TGCGCCAGCAGTCAAGAGTTCGCGGGTTTAGGGCCCCAGCATTTT,CASSQEFAGLGPQHF
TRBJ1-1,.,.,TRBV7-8,TGTGCCAGCAGCGTAGCAGAGGGGAACACTGAAGCTTTCTTT,CASSVAEGNTEAFF
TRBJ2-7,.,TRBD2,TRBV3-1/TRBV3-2,TGTGCCAGCGGAGCGGGGGGGCCGGGGTCCTACGAGCAGTACTTC,CASGAGGPGSYEQYF
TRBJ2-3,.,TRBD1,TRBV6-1,TGTGCCAGCAGTCCGGACAGGGGGGGACAAGATACGCAGTATTTT,CASSPDRGGQDTQYF
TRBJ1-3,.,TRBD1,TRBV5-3,TGTGCCAGAAGCTTCCCGGGACAGGTCTCTGGAAACACCATATATTTT,CARSFPGQVSGNTIYF
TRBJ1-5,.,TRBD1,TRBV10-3,TGTGCCATCAACAATGGGACAGGGGCCAATCAGCCCCAGCATTTT,CAINNGTGANQPQHF
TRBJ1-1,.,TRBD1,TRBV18,TGTGCCAGCTCACCACGAGGGGACAGGGGTCTAAAAACTGAAGCTTTCTTT,CASSPRGDRGLKTEAFF
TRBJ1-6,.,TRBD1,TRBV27,TGTGCCAGCACTACCGGGACAGGGTCTGCGTCCTATAATTCACCCCTCCACTTT,CASTTGTGSASYNSPLHF
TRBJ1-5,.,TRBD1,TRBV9,TGTGCCAGCAGCGTCGGGACAGGGATCAATCAGCCCCAGCATTTT,CASSVGTGINQPQHF
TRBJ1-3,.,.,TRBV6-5,TGTGCCAGCCTGCGGGACTCTGGAAACACCATATATTTT,CASLRDSGNTIYF
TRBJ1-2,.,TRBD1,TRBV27,TGTGCCAGCAGTTTTGGGACAGGGGTTCTCTATGGCTACACCTTC,CASSFGTGVLYGYTF
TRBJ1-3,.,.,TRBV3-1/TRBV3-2,TGTGCCAGCAGCCTACAGGGTTCTGGAAACACCATATATTTT,CASSLQGSGNTIYF
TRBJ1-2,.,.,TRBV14,TGTGCCAGCAGCCAAGGGGGAGTCTCCTATGGCTACACCTTC,CASSQGGVSYGYTF
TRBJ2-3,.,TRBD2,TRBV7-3,TGTGCCAGCAGCGCCGCCAGGACTAGCGGGGATACGCAGTATTTT,CASSAARTSGDTQYF
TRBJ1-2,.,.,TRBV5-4,TGTGCCAGCAGCTTGGACTCCCAGGTTTATGGCTACACCTTC,CASSLDSQVYGYTF
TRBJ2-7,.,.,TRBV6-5,TGTGCCAGTCGCGGGGAGAAGACTACGAGAGAGTACTTC,CASRGEKTTREYF
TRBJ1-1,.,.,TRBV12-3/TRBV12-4,TGTGCCAGCAGTTTATCGCGGAACACTGAAGCTTTCTTT,CASSLSRNTEAFF
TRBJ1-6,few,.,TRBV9,TGTGCCAGCAGCCCTGGGACACAATATTCACCCCTCCACTTT,CASSPGTQYSPLHF
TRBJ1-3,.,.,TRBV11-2,TGTGCCAGCAGCTTAGGGAGTAACACCATATATTTT,CASSLGSNTIYF
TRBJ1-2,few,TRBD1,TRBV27,TGTGCCAGCAGGTCCGGGACAGGGTATGGCTACACCTTC,CASRSGTGYGYTF
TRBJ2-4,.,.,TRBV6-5,TGTGCCAGCAGTCGGACAGAGCTTGGCAAAAACATTCAGTACTTC,CASSRTELGKNIQYF
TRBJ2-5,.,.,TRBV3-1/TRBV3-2,TGTGCCAGCAGCCAATTCCGGGACAAAGAGACCCAGTACTTC,CASSQFRDKETQYF
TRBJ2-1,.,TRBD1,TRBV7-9,TGTGCCAGCAGCTTAGGACAGGGGGTCTACAATGAGCAGTTCTTC,CASSLGQGVYNEQFF
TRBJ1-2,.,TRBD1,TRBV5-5,TGTGCCAGCAGCCTGACAGGGACAGGGTGGAACTATGGCTACACCTTC,CASSLTGTGWNYGYTF
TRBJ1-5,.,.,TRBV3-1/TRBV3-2,TGTGCCAGCAGCCAAGCGGGTTGGACAGCGAAGCAGCCCCAGCATTTT,CASSQAGWTAKQPQHF
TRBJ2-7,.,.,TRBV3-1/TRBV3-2,TGTGCCAGCAGCCAAGAGGTGGGGCAGGCCTACGAGCAGTACTTC,CASSQEVGQAYEQYF
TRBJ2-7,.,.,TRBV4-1,TGCGCCAGCAGCCAAGATGAAGGCGGGAACGAGCAGTACTTC,CASSQDEGGNEQYF
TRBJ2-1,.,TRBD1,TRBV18,TGTGCCAGCTCACCGCAGACAGGGGAGGAGCAGTTCTTC,CASSPQTGEEQFF
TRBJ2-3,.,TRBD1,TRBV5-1,TGCGCCACCAAGACAGGGGGCGTCACAGATACGCAGTATTTT,CATKTGGVTDTQYF
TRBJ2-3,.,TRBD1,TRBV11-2,TGTGCCAGCAGCTTAAAGGGGGCAGTAGATACGCAGTATTTT,CASSLKGAVDTQYF
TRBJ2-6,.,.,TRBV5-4,TGTGCCAGCAGCCTATCGGGGGGCTCCTCTGGGGCCAACGTCCTGACTTTC,CASSLSGGSSGANVLTF
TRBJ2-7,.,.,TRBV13,TGTGCCAGCAGCCCAGGGCCCTACGAGCAGTACTTC,CASSPGPYEQYF
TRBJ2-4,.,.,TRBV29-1,TGCAGCGTCCGACTACCGAACAAAAACATTCAGTACTTC,CSVRLPNKNIQYF
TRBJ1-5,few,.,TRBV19,TGTGCCAGTAGTATAGGAGCTAGCAATCAGCCCCAGCATTTT,CASSIGASNQPQHF
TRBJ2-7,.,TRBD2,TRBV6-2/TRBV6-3,TGTGCCAGCAGCCGATTATCCGGGACTAGCGGCTCCTACGAGCAGTACTTC,CASSRLSGTSGSYEQYF
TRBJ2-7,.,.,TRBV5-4,TGTGCCAGCAGCTTGGTGGAGGGACCAAGCTCCTACGAGCAGTACTTC,CASSLVEGPSSYEQYF
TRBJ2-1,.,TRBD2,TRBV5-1,TGCGCCACACGAATCGGGGGGAGCTCCTACAATGAGCAGTTCTTC,CATRIGGSSYNEQFF